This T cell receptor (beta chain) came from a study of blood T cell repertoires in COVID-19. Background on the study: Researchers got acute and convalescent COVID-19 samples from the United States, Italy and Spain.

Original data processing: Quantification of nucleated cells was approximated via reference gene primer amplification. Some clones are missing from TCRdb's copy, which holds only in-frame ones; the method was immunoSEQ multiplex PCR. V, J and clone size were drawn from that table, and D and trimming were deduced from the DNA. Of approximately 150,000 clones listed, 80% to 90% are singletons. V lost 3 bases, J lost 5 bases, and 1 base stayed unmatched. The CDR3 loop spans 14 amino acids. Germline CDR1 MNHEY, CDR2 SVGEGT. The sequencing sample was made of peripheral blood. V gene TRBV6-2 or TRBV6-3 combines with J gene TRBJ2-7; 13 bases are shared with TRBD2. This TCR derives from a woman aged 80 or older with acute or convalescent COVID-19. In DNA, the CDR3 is TGTGCCAGCAGTTATGGGACTAGCGGGGACGAGCAGTACTTC. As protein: CASSYGTSGDEQYF.